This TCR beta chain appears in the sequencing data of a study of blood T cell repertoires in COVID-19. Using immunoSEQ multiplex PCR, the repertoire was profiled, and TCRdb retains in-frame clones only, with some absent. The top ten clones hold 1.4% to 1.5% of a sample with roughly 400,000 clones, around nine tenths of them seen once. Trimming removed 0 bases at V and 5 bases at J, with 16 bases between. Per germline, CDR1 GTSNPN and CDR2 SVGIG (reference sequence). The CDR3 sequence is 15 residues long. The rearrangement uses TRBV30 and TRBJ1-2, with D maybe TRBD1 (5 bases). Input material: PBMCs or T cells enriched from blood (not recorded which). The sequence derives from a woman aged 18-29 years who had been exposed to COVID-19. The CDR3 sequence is CAWSVFSPGRYGYTF. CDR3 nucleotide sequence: TGTGCCTGGAGTGTATTTTCCCCAGGGCGGTATGGCTACACCTTC.